In its sample, the clone carrying this T cell receptor beta chain was seen a few times. Its antigen is unknown. V was shortened by 5 bases and J by 7 bases, with 16 bases between the two germline ends. Germline V CDR1 and CDR2: SGHAT, FQNNGV. The CDR3 sequence is 14 residues long. These data come from a study of cytomegalovirus exposure and HLA in healthy donors. Findings of the study overall: First-cohort TCR clusters tended to co-occur in the approximately 130 validation repertoires, a later analysis found.

The donors were in the roughly 110-subject validation cohort, distinct from the approximately 700-subject first cohort. Sequenced by immunoSEQ multiplex PCR; TCRdb stores in-frame clones only, minus some. Found here are under 300,000 clones, 70% to 90% of them singletons; the top ten hold over 0.95%. The receptor's source is a woman in her late teens or twenties in good health and CMV-seronegative. V is TRBV11-2 and J is TRBJ2-3, with a possible D match to TRBD2 (6 bases). Sequencing was performed on PBMCs. The CDR3, as DNA: TGTGCCAGCAGCCCGCCTGGCGGCGGGAATACGCAGTATTTT. Protein sequence: CASSPPGGGNTQYF.